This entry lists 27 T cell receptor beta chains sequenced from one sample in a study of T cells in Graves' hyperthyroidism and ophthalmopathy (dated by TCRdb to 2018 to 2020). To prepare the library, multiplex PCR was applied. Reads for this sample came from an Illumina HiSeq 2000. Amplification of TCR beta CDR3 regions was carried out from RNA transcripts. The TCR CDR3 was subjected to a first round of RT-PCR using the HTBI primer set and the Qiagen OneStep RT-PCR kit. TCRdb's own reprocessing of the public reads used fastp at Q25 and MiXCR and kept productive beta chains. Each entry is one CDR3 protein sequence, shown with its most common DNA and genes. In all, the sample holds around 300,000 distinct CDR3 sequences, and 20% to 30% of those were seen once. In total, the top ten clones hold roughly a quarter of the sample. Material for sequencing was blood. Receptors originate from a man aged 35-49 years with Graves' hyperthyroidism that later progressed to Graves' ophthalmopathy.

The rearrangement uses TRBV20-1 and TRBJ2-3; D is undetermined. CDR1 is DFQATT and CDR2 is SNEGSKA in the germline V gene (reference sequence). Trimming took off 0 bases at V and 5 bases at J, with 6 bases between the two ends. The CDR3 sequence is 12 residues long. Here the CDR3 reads CSARDFQDTQYF. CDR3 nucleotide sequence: TGCAGTGCTAGAGATTTTCAAGATACGCAGTATTTT.

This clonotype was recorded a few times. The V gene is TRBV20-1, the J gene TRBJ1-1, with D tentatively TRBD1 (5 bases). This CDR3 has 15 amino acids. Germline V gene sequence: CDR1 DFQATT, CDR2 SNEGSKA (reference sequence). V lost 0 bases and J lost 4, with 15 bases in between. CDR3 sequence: CSARDPRAGGTEAFF. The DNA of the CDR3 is TGCAGTGCTAGAGACCCCAGGGCGGGCGGCACTGAAGCTTTCTTT.

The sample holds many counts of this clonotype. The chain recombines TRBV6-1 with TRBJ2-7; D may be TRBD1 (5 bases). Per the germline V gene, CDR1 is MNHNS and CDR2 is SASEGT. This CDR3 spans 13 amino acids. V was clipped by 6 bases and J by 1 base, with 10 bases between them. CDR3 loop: CASSVQVSYEQYF. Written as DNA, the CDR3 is TGTGCCAGCAGCGTACAGGTTTCCTACGAGCAGTACTTC.

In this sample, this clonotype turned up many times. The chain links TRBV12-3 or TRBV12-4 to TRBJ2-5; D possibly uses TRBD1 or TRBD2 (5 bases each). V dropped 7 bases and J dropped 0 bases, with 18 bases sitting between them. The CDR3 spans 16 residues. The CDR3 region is CASNPDGAQYQETQYF. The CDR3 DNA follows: TGTGCCAGCAACCCGGACGGGGCACAGTACCAAGAGACCCAGTACTTC.

Written as DNA, the CDR3 is TGTGCCATCAGTGAGTCGAGTCATGGGGTCGAGCAGTACTTC. This codes for CAISESSHGVEQYF. This chain joins TRBV10-3 and TRBJ2-7; D is unresolved. The CDR3 extends over 14 amino acids. V was cut by 0 bases and J by 6 bases, with 12 bases left in between. CDR1 and CDR2 (germline): ENHRY, SYGVKD.

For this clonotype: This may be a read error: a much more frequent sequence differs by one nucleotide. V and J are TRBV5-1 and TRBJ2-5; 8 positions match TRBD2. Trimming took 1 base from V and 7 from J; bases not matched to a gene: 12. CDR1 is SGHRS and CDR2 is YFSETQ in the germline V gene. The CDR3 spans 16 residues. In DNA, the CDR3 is TGCGCCAGCAGCTTGAGGCCGGGAGGGCCTAGAGGGACCCAGTACTTC. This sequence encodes CASSLRPGGPRGTQYF.

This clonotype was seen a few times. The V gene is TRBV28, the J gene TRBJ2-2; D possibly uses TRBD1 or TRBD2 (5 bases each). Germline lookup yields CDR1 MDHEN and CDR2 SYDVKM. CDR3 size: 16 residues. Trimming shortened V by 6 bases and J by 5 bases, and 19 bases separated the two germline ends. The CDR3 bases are TGTGCCAGCAGAGTTGTGACCGGGACGCATACCGGGGAGCTGTTTTTT. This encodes CASRVVTGTHTGELFF.

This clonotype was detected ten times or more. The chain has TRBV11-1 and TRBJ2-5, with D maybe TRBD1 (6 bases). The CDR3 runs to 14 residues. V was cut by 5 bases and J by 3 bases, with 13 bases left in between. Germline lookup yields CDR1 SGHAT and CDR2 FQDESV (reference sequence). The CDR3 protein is CASSPADRKETQYF. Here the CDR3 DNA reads TGTGCCAGCAGCCCCGCGGACAGAAAAGAGACCCAGTACTTC.

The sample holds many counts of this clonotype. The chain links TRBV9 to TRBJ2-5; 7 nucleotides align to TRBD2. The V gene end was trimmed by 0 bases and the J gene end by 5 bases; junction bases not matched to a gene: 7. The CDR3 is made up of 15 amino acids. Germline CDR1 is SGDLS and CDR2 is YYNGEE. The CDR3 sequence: CASSVAGGGAETQYF. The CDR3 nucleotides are TGTGCCAGCAGCGTAGCCGGGGGAGGGGCGGAGACCCAGTACTTC.

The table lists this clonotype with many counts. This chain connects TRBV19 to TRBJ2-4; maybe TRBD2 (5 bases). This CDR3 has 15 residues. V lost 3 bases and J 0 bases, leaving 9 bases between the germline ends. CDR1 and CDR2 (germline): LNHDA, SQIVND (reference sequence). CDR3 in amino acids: CASSIVGLAKNIQYF. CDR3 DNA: TGTGCCAGTAGTATCGTTGGACTAGCCAAAAACATTCAGTACTTC. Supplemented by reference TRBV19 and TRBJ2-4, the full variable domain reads DGGITQSPKYLFRKEGQNVTLSCEQNLNHDAMYWYRQDPGQGLRLIYYSQIVNDFQKGDIAEGYSVSREKKESFPLTVTSAQKNPTAFYLCASSIVGLAKNIQYFGAGTRLSVL.

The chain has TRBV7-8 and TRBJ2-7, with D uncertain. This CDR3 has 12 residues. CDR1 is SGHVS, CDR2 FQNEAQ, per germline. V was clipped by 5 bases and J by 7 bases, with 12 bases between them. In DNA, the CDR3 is TGTGCCAGCAGCCCAAACTCCGTGGAGCAGTACTTC. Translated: CASSPNSVEQYF.

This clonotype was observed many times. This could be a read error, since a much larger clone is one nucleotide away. The chain's CDR3 is CASSPSGSDEQYF. CDR3 DNA sequence: TGTGCCAGCAGCCCTAGCGGGAGCGACGAGCAGTACTTC. The chain is built from TRBV3-1 and TRBJ2-7, with 10 bases fitting TRBD2. The germline V gene has CDR1 LGHDT and CDR2 YNNKEL (reference sequence). Losses at the gene ends were 4 bases for V and 5 bases for J; bases not matched to a gene: 2. The CDR3 has 13 residues.

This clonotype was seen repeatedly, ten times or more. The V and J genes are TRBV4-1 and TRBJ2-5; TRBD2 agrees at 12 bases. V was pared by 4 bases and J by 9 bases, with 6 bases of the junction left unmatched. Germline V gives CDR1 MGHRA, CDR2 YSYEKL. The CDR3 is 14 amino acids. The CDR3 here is CASSPTSGSAAQYF. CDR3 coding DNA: TGCGCCAGCAGCCCGACTAGCGGGAGCGCGGCCCAGTACTTC.

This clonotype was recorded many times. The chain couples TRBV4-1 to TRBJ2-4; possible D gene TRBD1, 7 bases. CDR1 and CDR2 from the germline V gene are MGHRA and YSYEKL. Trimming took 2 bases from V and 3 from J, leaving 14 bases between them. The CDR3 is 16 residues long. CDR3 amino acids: CASSQPRDRSKNIQYF. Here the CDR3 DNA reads TGCGCCAGCAGCCAACCGCGGGACAGAAGCAAAAACATTCAGTACTTC.

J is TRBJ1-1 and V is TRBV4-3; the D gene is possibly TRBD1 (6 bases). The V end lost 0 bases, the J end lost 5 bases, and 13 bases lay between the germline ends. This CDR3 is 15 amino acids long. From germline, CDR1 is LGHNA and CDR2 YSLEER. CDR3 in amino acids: CASSQDRQAGTEAFF. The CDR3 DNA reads TGCGCCAGCAGCCAAGATCGACAGGCCGGTACTGAAGCTTTCTTT.

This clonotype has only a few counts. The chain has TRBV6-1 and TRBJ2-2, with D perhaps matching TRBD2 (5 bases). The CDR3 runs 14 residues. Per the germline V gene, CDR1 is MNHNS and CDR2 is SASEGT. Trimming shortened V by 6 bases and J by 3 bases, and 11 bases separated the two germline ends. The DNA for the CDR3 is TGTGCCAGCAGGAGGGTGGTTGACACCGGGGAGCTGTTTTTT. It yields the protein CASRRVVDTGELFF.

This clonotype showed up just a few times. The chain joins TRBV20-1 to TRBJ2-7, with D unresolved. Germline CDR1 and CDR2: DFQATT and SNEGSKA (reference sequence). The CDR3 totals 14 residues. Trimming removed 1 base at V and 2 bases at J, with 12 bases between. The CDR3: CSARAMERTYEQYF. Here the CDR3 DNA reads TGCAGTGCTAGAGCTATGGAAAGAACCTACGAGCAGTACTTC.

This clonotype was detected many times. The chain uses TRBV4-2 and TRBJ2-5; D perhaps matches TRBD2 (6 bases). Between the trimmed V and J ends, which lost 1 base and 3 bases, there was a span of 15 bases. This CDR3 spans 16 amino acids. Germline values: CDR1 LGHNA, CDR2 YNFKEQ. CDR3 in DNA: TGTGCCAGCAGCCAAGCCGCAACGGGAGTGAAAGAGACCCAGTACTTC. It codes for CASSQAATGVKETQYF.

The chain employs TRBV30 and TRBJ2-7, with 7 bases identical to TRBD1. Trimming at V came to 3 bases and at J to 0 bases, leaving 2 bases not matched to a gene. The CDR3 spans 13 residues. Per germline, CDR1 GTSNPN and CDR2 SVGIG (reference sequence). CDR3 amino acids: CAWRDRYSYEQYF. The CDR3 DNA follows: TGTGCCTGGAGGGACAGGTACTCCTACGAGCAGTACTTC.

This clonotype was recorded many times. Here the CDR3 reads CASRLGLAATGTDTQYF. CDR3 in DNA: TGTGCCAGCAGATTGGGACTAGCGGCCACTGGCACAGATACGCAGTATTTT. This chain links TRBV12-3 or TRBV12-4 with TRBJ2-3; 11 bases fit TRBD2. V gave up 6 bases and J gave up 1 base; unmatched junction bases: 9. The CDR3 spans 17 residues.

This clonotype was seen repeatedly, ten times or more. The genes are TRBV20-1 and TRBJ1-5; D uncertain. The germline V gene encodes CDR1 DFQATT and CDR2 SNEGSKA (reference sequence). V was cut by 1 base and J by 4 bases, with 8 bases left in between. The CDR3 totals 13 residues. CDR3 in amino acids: CSARGRSNQPQHF. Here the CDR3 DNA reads TGCAGTGCTAGAGGACGTTCGAATCAGCCCCAGCATTTT.

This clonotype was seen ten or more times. The DNA for the CDR3 is TGCAGCGTCGCGGGAGCATTAGAGACCCAGTACTTC. It specifies CSVAGALETQYF. V usage is TRBV29-1 and J usage is TRBJ2-5, with 7 bases matching TRBD2. In germline, CDR1 is SQVTM, CDR2 ANQGSEA. J was trimmed by 4 bases and V by 6 bases; bases with no gene match: 5. This CDR3 spans 12 amino acids.

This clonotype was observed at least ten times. The CDR3 coding sequence is TGTGCCGGAGGACTAGCGGGAGGAGAGACCCAGTACTTC. Translation gives CAGGLAGGETQYF. This chain joins TRBV6-2 or TRBV6-3 and TRBJ2-5; 14 bases agree with TRBD2. Germline CDR1 and CDR2: MNHEY and SVGEGT. Trimming at V came to 11 bases and at J to 4 bases, leaving 3 bases not matched to a gene. The CDR3 has 13 amino acids.

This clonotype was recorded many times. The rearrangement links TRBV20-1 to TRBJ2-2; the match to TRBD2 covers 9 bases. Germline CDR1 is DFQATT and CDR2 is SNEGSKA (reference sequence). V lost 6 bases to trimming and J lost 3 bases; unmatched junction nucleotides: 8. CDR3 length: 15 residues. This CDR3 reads CSAPSGTLDTGELFF. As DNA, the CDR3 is TGCAGTGCCCCTAGCGGGACGCTCGACACCGGGGAGCTGTTTTTT.

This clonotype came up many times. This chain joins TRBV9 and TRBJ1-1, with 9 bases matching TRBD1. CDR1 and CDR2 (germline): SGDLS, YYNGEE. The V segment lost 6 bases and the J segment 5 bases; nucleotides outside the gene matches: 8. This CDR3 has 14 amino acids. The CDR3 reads CASNYQGTGTEAFF. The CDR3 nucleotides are TGTGCCAGCAACTACCAAGGGACAGGGACTGAAGCTTTCTTT.

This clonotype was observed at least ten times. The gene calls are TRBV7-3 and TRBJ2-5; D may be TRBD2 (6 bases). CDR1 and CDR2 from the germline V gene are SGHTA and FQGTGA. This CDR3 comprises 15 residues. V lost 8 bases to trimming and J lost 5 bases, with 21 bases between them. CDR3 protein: CASDATWGVRETQYF. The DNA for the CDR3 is TGTGCCAGCGACGCAACCTGGGGGGTGCGGGAGACCCAGTACTTC.

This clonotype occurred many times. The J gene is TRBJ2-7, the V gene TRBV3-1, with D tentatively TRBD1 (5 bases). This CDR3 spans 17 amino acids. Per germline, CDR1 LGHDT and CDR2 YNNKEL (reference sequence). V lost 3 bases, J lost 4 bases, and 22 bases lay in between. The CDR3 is CASSHDSPPTSLYEQYF. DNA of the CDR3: TGTGCCAGCAGCCATGACAGCCCCCCAACTTCACTGTACGAGCAGTACTTC.